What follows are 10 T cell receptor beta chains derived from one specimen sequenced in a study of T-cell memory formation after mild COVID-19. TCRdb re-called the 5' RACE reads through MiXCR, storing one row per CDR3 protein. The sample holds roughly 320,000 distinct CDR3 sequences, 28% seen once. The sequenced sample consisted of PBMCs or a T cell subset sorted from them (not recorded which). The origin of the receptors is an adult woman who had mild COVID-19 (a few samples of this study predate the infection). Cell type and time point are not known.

The CDR3 nucleotides read TGTGCCAGCAGTGAATGGGGGACAGCTGGATCGGCTCAGCCCCAGCATTTT. Translated, it gives CASSEWGTAGSAQPQHF. J is TRBJ1-5 and V is TRBV6-1; 7 positions match TRBD1. Trimming cost V 2 bases and J 6 bases; bases outside gene matches: 13. Germline values: CDR1 MNHNS, CDR2 SASEGT. This CDR3 has 17 amino acids.

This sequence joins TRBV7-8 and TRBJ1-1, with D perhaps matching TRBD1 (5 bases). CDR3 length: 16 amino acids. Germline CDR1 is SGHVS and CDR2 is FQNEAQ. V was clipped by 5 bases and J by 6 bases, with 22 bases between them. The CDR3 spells CASSPLTPGRGAEAFF. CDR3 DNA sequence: TGTGCCAGCAGCCCGCTTACACCGGGGCGTGGGGCTGAAGCTTTCTTT.

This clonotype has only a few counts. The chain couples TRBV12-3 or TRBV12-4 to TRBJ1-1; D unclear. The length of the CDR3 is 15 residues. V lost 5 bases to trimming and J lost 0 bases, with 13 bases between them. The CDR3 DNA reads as TGTGCCAGCAGTGCTGCGCAGCCTATGAACACTGAAGCTTTCTTT. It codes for CASSAAQPMNTEAFF.

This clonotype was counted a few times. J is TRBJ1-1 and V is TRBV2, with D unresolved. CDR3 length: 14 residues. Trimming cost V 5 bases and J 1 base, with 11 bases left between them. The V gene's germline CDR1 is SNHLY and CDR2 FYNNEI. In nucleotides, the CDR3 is TGTGCCAGCAGTACGAGGACGGCGAACACTGAAGCTTTCTTT. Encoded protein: CASSTRTANTEAFF.

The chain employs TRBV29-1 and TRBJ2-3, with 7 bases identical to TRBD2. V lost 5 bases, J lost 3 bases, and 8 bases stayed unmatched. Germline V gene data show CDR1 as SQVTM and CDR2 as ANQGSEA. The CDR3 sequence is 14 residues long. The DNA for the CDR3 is TGCAGCGTTTCCAAAGCGGGGACTACAGATACGCAGTATTTT. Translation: CSVSKAGTTDTQYF.

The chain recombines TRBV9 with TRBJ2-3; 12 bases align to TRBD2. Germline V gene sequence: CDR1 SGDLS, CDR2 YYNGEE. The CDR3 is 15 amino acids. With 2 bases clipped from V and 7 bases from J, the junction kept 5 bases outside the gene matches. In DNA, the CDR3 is TGTGCCAGCAGCGTCACTAGCGGGGGGACCTATACGCAGTATTTT. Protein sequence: CASSVTSGGTYTQYF.

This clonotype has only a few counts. CDR3 protein: CASSYGGQGVYNEQFF. CDR3 bases: TGTGCCAGCAGTTACGGGGGACAGGGGGTGTACAATGAGCAGTTCTTC. The rearrangement links TRBV6-2 or TRBV6-3 to TRBJ2-1; 11 bases fit TRBD1. The CDR3 runs to 16 residues. From germline, CDR1 is MNHEY and CDR2 SVGEGT. The V gene end was trimmed by 2 bases and the J gene end by 4 bases; junction bases not matched to a gene: 4.

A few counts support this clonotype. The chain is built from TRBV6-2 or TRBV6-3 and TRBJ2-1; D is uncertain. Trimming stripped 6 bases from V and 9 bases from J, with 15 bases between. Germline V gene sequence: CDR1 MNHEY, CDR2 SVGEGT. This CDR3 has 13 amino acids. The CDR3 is CASSAARIGEQFF. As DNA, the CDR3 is TGTGCCAGCAGCGCCGCCCGAATTGGTGAGCAGTTCTTC.

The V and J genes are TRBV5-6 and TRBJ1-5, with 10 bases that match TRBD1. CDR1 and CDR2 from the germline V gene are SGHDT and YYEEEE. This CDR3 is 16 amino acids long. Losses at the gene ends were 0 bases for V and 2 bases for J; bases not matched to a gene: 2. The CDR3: CASSLGGTGGNQPQHF. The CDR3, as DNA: TGTGCCAGCAGCTTGGGTGGGACAGGGGGCAATCAGCCCCAGCATTTT. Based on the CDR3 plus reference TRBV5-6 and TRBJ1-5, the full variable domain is DAGVTQSPTHLIKTRGQQVTLRCSPKSGHDTVSWYQQALGQGPQFIFQYYEEEERQRGNFPDRFSGHQFPNYSSELNVNALLLGDSALYLCASSLGGTGGNQPQHFGDGTRLSIL.

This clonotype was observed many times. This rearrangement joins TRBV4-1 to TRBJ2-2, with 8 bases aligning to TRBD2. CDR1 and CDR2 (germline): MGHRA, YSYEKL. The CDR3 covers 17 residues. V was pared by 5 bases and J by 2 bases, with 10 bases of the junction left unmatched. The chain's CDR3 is CASSDLGSGRNTGELFF. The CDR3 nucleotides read TGCGCCAGCAGCGACTTGGGGAGCGGGAGAAACACCGGGGAGCTGTTTTTT.